These 16 T cell receptor beta chains originate from one sample sequenced in a study of shared clonotypes between healthy human individuals. Here immunoSEQ multiplex PCR was the method, and the copy in TCRdb shows in-frame clones only, minus some. In the table there are roughly 1.5 million clones, 98% of which are singletons. The sequenced sample was naive CD4+ T cells sorted from blood. Subset in this sample: CD45RA+ positively selected. Receptor source: a young man in good health.

This rearrangement joins TRBV19 to TRBJ1-3, with D unclear. CDR1 and CDR2 (germline): LNHDA, SQIVND (reference sequence). Trimming cost V 2 bases and J 0 bases, with 17 bases left between them. CDR3 length: 18 amino acids. The CDR3 DNA follows: TGTGCCAGTAGTATATCCTGGCTACGTAAGCTCTCTGGAAACACCATATATTTT. Translation: CASSISWLRKLSGNTIYF.

The chain joins TRBV7-6 to TRBJ2-2, with D hard to call. The CDR3 consists of 13 residues. Germline CDR1 SGHVS, CDR2 FNYEAQ. Between the trimmed V and J ends, which lost 0 bases and 6 bases, there was a span of 5 bases. This CDR3 reads CASSLALSGELFF. Here the CDR3 DNA reads TGTGCCAGCAGCTTAGCGTTGTCCGGGGAGCTGTTTTTT. The full variable domain, with the rest looked up from reference TRBV7-6 and TRBJ2-2, is GAGVSQSPRYKVTKRGQDVALRCDPISGHVSLYWYRQALGQGPEFLTYFNYEAQQDKSGLPNDRFSAERPEGSISTLTIQRTEQRDSAMYRCASSLALSGELFFGEGSRLTVL.

The chain carries TRBV27 and TRBJ2-5; D is ambiguous. Per the germline V gene, CDR1 is MNHEY and CDR2 is SMNVEV (reference sequence). This CDR3 is 14 amino acids long. Trimming left V 3 bases short and J 2 bases short, with 10 bases between. CDR3 bases: TGTGCCAGCAGTTTGGCGGCAGCTCAAGAGACCCAGTACTTC. Its translation: CASSLAAAQETQYF.

The rearrangement links TRBV6-5 to TRBJ2-4; D gene uncertain. This CDR3 comprises 15 residues. V was clipped by 4 bases and J by 0 bases, with 10 bases between them. Per germline, CDR1 MNHEY and CDR2 SVGAGI. CDR3 in DNA: TGTGCCAGCAGTTTTCGAAACCTAGCCAAAAACATTCAGTACTTC. This sequence encodes CASSFRNLAKNIQYF.

The rearrangement joins TRBV28 to TRBJ1-1, with a tentative D call TRBD1 (5 bases). Looked up from germline, CDR1 is MDHEN and CDR2 is SYDVKM. V lost 5 bases and J lost 2, with 15 bases in between. The CDR3 has 15 amino acids. The CDR3 region has the DNA TGTGCCAGCAGTCTCGCCGACAGAGATAACACTGAAGCTTTCTTT. This translates into CASSLADRDNTEAFF.

A single count supports this clone. This chain connects TRBV6-6 to TRBJ1-4; 7 positions match TRBD1. The CDR3 totals 14 residues. Per the germline V gene, CDR1 is MNHNY and CDR2 is SVGAGI (reference sequence). V shed 7 bases and J 4 bases; nucleotides not matched to a gene: 6. DNA of the CDR3: TGTGCCAGCAAAAGGGACAGAATTAATGAAAAACTGTTTTTT. This translates into CASKRDRINEKLFF.

The chain employs TRBV18 and TRBJ2-1; 9 nucleotides line up with TRBD2. CDR3 size: 17 residues. V was pared by 2 bases and J by 8 bases, with 13 bases of the junction left unmatched. Germline CDR1 reads KGHSH; CDR2 reads LQKENI. The CDR3 DNA sequence: TGTGCCAGCTCACCAAGACAAGCGGGAGGACAAGCGCATGAGCAGTTCTTC. It translates to CASSPRQAGGQAHEQFF.

The rearrangement links TRBV7-2 to TRBJ2-5; 7 nucleotides line up with TRBD1. V gave up 2 bases and J gave up 2 bases; unmatched junction bases: 14. Germline CDR1 SGHTA, CDR2 FQGNSA. This CDR3 comprises 18 residues. CDR3 sequence: CASSLIQGLGLLQETQYF. The CDR3 region has the DNA TGTGCCAGCAGCTTAATACAGGGGCTAGGTTTGCTTCAAGAGACCCAGTACTTC. Full variable domain (outside the CDR3, taken from reference TRBV7-2 and TRBJ2-5): GAGVSQSPSNKVTEKGKDVELRCDPISGHTALYWYRQSLGQGLEFLIYFQGNSAPDKSGLPSDRFSAERTGGSVSTLTIQRTQQEDSAVYLCASSLIQGLGLLQETQYFGPGTRLLVL.

The chain combines TRBV30 with TRBJ2-1; no clear D gene. The CDR3 extends over 16 amino acids. Trimming took off 0 bases at V and 1 base at J, with 13 bases between the two ends. The germline V gene encodes CDR1 GTSNPN and CDR2 SVGIG (reference sequence). The CDR3: CAWSVGLPLSYNEQFF. DNA for the CDR3: TGTGCCTGGAGTGTAGGCCTCCCTTTATCCTACAATGAGCAGTTCTTC.

The chain combines TRBV5-4 with TRBJ2-2; no clear D gene. CDR1 is SGHNT and CDR2 is YYREEE in the germline V gene (reference sequence). V was clipped by 5 bases and J by 9 bases, with 14 bases between them. The CDR3 has 13 residues. CDR3: CASRQSTTRELFF. CDR3 in DNA: TGTGCCAGCAGGCAATCCACTACGCGGGAGCTGTTTTTT.

The chain is built from TRBV7-2 and TRBJ2-7; 12 nucleotides line up with TRBD2. CDR1 SGHTA and CDR2 FQGNSA come from the germline V gene. The CDR3 loop spans 17 amino acids. The DNA of the CDR3 is TGTGCTGTCAAACTAGCGGGAGGTTGGGGTTTTGGTTACGAGCAGTACTTC. It is translated as CAVKLAGGWGFGYEQYF. The whole variable domain, remainder taken from reference TRBV7-2 and TRBJ2-7, is GAGVSQSPSNKVTEKGKDVELRCDPISGHTALYWYRQSLGQGLEFLIYFQGNSAPDKSGLPSDRFSAERTGGSVSTLTIQRTQQEDSAVYLCAVKLAGGWGFGYEQYFGPGTRLTVT.

The V and J genes are TRBV4-1 and TRBJ2-7; 8 bases fit TRBD2. Losses at the gene ends were 0 bases for V and 3 bases for J; bases not matched to a gene: 4. Germline V gene lookup returns CDR1 MGHRA and CDR2 YSYEKL. This CDR3 has 15 residues. The CDR3 region is CASSQELAVVYEQYF. The CDR3 DNA sequence: TGCGCCAGCAGCCAAGAACTAGCGGTTGTCTACGAGCAGTACTTC.

CDR3 sequence: CASSFIAGQTDTQYF. In DNA form, the CDR3 reads TGTGCCAGCAGTTTCATAGCGGGACAAACAGATACGCAGTATTTT. The chain links TRBV28 to TRBJ2-3; 8 bases are a match to TRBD2. V gave up 3 bases and J gave up 3 bases; unmatched junction bases: 5. Germline CDR1 reads MDHEN; CDR2 reads SYDVKM. The CDR3 contains 15 residues.

This chain uses TRBV5-6 with TRBJ1-4; D unclear. V shed 4 bases and J shed 4 bases, with 5 bases lying between them. The CDR3 loop spans 12 amino acids. CDR1 and CDR2 (germline): SGHDT, YYEEEE. The CDR3 loop is CASSAINEKLFF. The CDR3 nucleotides are TGTGCCAGCAGCGCCATTAATGAAAAACTGTTTTTT.

This rearrangement joins TRBV27 to TRBJ1-2; D is uncertain. The V and J ends lost 6 bases and 2 bases respectively, with 13 bases between them. This CDR3 comprises 14 residues. CDR1 and CDR2 from the germline V gene are MNHEY and SMNVEV (reference sequence). The CDR3 nucleotides are TGTGCCAGCAGGACTTCTCGGGCCAACTATGGCTACACCTTC. Protein sequence: CASRTSRANYGYTF.

The V and J genes are TRBV7-9 and TRBJ2-7; 7 bases line up with TRBD2. From germline, CDR1 is SEHNR and CDR2 FQNEAQ (reference sequence). This CDR3 has 16 amino acids. Germline trimming cut 6 bases from V and 1 base from J; bases unmatched to any gene: 12. The CDR3 region is CASSRFSGRLSYEQYF. The CDR3 DNA reads as TGTGCCAGCAGTCGTTTTAGCGGGCGACTTTCCTACGAGCAGTACTTC.